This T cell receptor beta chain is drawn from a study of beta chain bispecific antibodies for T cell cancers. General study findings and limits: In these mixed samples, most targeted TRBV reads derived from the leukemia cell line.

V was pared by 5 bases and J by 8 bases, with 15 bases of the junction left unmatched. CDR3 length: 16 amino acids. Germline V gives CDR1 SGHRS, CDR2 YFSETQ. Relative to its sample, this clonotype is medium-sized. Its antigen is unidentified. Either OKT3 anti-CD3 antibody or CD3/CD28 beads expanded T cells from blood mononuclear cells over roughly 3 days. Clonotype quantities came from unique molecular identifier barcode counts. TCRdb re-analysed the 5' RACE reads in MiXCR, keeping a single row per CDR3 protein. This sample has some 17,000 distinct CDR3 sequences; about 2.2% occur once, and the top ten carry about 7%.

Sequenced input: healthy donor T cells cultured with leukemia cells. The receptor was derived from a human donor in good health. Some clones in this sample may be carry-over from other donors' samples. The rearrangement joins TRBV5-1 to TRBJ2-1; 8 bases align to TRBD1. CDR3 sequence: CASSMGQGAPLDEQFF. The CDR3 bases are TGCGCCAGCAGTATGGGGCAGGGGGCCCCCCTCGATGAGCAGTTCTTC.